This TCR beta chain came from a study of cytomegalovirus exposure and HLA in healthy donors. Looking at the study overall: Out of about 180 million T cells, an earlier analysis found about 120 million unique TCR beta sequences in total.

To note about this clone: Its antigen is as yet unknown.

Whole-study results and caveats: The listing of 150 to 200 TCR beta chains classed them as cytomegalovirus-associated. Of the V segments, some could not be distinguished, including TRBV6-2 and TRBV6-3, and were excluded. Another analysis was done later, and it associated roughly 15,000 TCR beta sequences with HLA alleles at 0.05 false discovery rate.

The germline gives CDR1 KGHSH, CDR2 LQKENI. This CDR3 region has 15 residues. Trimming pared 10 bases from V and 6 bases from J, leaving 22 bases between. Amplification used 60 Vbeta primers and 13 Jbeta primers. The repertoire was sequenced with immunoSEQ multiplex PCR; TCRdb's copy has only in-frame clones and lacks some. The sample table sets out approximately 58,000 clones. This sequence was found in a woman in her forties or fifties in good health and CMV-seropositive. Specimen: PBMCs. The chain has TRBV18 and TRBJ2-1; D is possibly TRBD2 (5 bases). CDR3 amino acids: CATLSNSGSSNEQFF. The CDR3 nucleotides are TGTGCCACCCTTAGCAATTCGGGGTCAAGCAATGAGCAGTTCTTC.